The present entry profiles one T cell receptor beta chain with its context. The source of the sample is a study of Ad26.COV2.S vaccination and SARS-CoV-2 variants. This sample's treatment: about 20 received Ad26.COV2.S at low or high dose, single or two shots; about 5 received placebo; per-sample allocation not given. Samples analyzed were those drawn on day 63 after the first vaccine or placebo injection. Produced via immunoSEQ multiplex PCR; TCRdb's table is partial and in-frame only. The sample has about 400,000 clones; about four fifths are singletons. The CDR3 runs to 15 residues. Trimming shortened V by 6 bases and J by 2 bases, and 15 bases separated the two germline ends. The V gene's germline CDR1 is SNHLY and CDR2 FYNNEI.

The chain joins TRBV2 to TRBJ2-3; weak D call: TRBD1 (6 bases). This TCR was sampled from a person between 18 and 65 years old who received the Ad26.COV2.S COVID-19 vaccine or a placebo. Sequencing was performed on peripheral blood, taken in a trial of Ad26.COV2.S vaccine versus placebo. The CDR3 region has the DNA TGTGCCAGCAGGGACACAGGGACGTCCACAGATACGCAGTATTTT. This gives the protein CASRDTGTSTDTQYF.